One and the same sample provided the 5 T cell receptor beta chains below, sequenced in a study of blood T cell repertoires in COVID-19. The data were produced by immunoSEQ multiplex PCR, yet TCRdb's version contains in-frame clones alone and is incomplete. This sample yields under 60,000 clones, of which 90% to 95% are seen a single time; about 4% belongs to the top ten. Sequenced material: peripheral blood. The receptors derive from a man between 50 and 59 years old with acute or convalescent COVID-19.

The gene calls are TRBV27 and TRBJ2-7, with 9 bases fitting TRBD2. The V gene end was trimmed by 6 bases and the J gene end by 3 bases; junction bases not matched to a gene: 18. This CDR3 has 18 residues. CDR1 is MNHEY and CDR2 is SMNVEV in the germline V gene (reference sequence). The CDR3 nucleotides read TGTGCCAGCAGGTACAGGGAAGAGGTACTAGCGGGTTACTACGAGCAGTACTTC. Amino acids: CASRYREEVLAGYYEQYF.

The CDR3 spells CASRPPYRGQGTGELFF. In nucleotides, the CDR3 is TGCGCCAGCAGGCCCCCATACAGGGGGCAGGGAACCGGGGAGCTGTTTTTT. V usage is TRBV23-1 and J usage is TRBJ2-2, with 9 positions matching TRBD1. TRBV23-1 is an open reading frame, and its role is uncertain. The junction had 13 bases not matched to a gene; V was cut back by 6 bases and J by 5 bases. The CDR3 is 17 residues long.

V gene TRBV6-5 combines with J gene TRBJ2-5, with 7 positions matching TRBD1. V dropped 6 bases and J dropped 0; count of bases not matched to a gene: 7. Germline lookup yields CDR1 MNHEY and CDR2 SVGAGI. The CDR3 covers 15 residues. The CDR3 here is CASSLTGTYQETQYF. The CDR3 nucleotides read TGTGCCAGCAGCCTGACAGGGACGTACCAAGAGACCCAGTACTTC.

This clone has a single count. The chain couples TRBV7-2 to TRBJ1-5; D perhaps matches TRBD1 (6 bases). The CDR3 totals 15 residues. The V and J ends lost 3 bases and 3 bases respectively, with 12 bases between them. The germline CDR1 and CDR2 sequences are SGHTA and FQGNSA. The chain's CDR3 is CASSLRTGPNQPQHF. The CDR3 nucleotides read TGTGCCAGCAGCTTGCGTACAGGGCCCAATCAGCCCCAGCATTTT.

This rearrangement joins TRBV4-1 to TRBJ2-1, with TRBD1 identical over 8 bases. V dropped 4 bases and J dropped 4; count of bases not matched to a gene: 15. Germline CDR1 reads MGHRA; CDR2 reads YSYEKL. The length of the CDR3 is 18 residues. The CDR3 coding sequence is TGCGCCAGCAGCCCATATTCTTCCGGACAGGGAATTTACAATGAGCAGTTCTTC. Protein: CASSPYSSGQGIYNEQFF.